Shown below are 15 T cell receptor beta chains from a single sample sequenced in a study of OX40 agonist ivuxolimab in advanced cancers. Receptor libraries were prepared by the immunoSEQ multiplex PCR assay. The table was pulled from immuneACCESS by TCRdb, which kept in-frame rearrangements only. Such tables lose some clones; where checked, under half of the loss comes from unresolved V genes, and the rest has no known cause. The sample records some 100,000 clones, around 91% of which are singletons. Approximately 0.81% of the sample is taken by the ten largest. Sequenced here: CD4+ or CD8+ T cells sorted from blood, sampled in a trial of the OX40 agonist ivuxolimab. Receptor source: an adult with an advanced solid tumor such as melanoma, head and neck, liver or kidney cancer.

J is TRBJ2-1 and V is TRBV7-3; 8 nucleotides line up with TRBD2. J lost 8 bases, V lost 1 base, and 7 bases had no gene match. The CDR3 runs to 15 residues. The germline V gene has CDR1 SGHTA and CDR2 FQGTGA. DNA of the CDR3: TGTGCCAGCAGCTTAATGGCGGGAGGAAGGGATGAGCAGTTCTTC. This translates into CASSLMAGGRDEQFF.

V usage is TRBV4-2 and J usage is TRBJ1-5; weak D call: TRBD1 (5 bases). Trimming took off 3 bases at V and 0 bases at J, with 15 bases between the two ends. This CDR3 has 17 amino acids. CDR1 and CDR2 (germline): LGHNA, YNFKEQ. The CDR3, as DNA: TGTGCCAGCAGCCATAACAATCGGGGGGATAGCAATCAGCCCCAGCATTTT. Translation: CASSHNNRGDSNQPQHF.

The CDR3 loop is CASSPDSSPETQYF. The CDR3 DNA is TGTGCCAGCAGCCCCGACAGTTCACCGGAGACCCAGTACTTC. V gene TRBV6-6 combines with J gene TRBJ2-5; the D gene is possibly TRBD1 (5 bases). There are 14 residues in the CDR3. V lost 6 bases and J 5 bases, leaving 16 bases between the germline ends. Germline CDR1 is MNHNY and CDR2 is SVGAGI (reference sequence).

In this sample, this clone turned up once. CDR3: CASSLGQGVGDSPLHF. The CDR3 coding sequence is TGTGCCAGCAGCTTGGGCCAGGGGGTAGGGGATTCACCCCTCCACTTT. The rearrangement uses TRBV5-4 and TRBJ1-6; TRBD1 matches 7 bases. There are 16 residues in the CDR3. V trimming: 0 bases; J trimming: 8 bases; junction bases outside the gene matches: 8. CDR1 is SGHNT and CDR2 is YYREEE in the germline V gene (reference sequence). The full variable domain, rest sourced from reference TRBV5-4 and TRBJ1-6, is ETGVTQSPTHLIKTRGQQVTLRCSSQSGHNTVSWYQQALGQGPQFIFQYYREEENGRGNFPPRFSGLQFPNYSSELNVNALELDDSALYLCASSLGQGVGDSPLHFGNGTRLTVT.

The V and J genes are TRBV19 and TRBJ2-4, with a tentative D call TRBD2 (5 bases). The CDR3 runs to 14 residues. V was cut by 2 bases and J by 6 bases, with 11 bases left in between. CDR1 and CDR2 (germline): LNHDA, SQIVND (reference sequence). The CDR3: CASSIRERGNIQYF. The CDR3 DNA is TGTGCCAGTAGTATAAGGGAGCGCGGAAACATTCAGTACTTC.

The CDR3 bases are TGTGCCAGCCGCTTGGATGGGGCCAACGTCCTGACTTTC. This encodes CASRLDGANVLTF. This chain joins TRBV28 and TRBJ2-6, with no clear D. This CDR3 is built from 13 residues. Trimming left V 8 bases short and J 3 bases short, with 8 bases between. Germline CDR1 MDHEN, CDR2 SYDVKM.

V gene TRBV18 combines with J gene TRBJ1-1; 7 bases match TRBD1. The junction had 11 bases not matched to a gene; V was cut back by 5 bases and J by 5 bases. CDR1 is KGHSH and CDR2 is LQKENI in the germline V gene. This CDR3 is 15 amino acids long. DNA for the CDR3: TGTGCCAGCTCATCACAGGACAGGTGGAAAACTGAAGCTTTCTTT. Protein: CASSSQDRWKTEAFF.

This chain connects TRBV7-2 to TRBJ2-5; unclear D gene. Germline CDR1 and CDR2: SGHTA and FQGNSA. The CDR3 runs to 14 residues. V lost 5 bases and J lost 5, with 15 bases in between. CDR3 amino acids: CASSPRTGEETQYF. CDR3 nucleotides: TGTGCCAGCAGCCCGCGGACGGGCGAGGAGACCCAGTACTTC.

The CDR3 DNA sequence: TGTGCCAGCAGTTCCGAAGGGGATTCACCCCTCCACTTT. Its translation: CASSSEGDSPLHF. This chain joins TRBV27 and TRBJ1-6, with D possibly TRBD1 on 5 matching bases. CDR1 and CDR2 from the germline V gene are MNHEY and SMNVEV (reference sequence). V was clipped by 4 bases and J by 8 bases, with 9 bases between them. This CDR3 spans 13 amino acids.

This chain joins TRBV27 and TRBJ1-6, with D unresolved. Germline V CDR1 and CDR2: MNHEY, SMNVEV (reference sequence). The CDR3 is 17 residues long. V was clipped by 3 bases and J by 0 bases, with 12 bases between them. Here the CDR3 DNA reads TGTGCCAGCAGTTTGAGGGCTGTAAGCTCCTATAATTCACCCCTCCACTTT. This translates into CASSLRAVSSYNSPLHF.

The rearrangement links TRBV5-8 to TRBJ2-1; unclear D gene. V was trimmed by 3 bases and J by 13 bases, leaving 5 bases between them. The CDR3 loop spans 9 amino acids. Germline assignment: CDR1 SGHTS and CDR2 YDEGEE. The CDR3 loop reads CASSWVQFF. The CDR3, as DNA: TGTGCCAGCAGCTGGGTTCAGTTCTTC.

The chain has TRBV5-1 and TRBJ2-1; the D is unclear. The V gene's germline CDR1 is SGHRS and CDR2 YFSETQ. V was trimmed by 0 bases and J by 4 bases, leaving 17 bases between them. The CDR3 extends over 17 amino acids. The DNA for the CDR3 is TGCGCCAGCAGCTTGGCCCCAGCTCCACGACCGTACAATGAGCAGTTCTTC. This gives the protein CASSLAPAPRPYNEQFF.

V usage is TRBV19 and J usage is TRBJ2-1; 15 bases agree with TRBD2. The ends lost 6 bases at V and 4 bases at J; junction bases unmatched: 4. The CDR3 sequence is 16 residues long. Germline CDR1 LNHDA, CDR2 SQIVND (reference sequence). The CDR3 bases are TGTGCCAGTAGCCAAGGGACTAGCGGGGGGTACAATGAGCAGTTCTTC. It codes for CASSQGTSGGYNEQFF.

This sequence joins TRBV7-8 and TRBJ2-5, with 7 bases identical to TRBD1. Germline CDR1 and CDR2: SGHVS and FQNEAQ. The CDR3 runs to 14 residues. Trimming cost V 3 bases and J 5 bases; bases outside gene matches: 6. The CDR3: CASSFDRVRETQYF. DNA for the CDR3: TGTGCCAGCAGCTTCGACAGGGTGAGGGAGACCCAGTACTTC.

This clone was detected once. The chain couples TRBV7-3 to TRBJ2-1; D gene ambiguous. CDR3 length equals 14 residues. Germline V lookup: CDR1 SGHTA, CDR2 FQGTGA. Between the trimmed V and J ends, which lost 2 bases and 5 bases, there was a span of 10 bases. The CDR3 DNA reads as TGTGCCAGCAGCTTATTCGCTGGGAACAATGAGCAGTTCTTC. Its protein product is CASSLFAGNNEQFF.